This T cell receptor beta chain was retrieved from a study of T-cell memory formation after mild COVID-19. Study findings and constraints: The authors left the SARS-CoV-2 specificity of second-wave clones peaking on day 37 unconfirmed.

The V end was cut by 0 bases, the J end by 5 bases, with 14 bases between. The CDR3 extends over 15 amino acids. Germline assignment: CDR1 LGHNA and CDR2 YNFKEQ. A 5'RACE reaction primed in the constant segment made cDNA libraries of TCR alpha and TCR beta, and these carried sample barcodes and UMIs. Each CDR3 protein is one row after TCRdb ran MiXCR on the 5' RACE reads. The repertoire holds almost 550,000 distinct CDR3 sequences, with about a fifth as singletons. This clonotype has a handful of counts. What it binds is unknown. V usage is TRBV4-2 and J usage is TRBJ2-7; D might be TRBD1 (6 bases). This sequence originates from an adult woman who had mild COVID-19 (a few samples of this study predate the infection). Cell type and time point are not known. Sequenced: PBMCs or a T cell subset sorted from them (not recorded which). The CDR3 nucleotides are TGTGCCAGCAGCCAAGAGGGGCAGGGGTTCCACGAGCAGTACTTC. The encoded protein is CASSQEGQGFHEQYF.